The text below deals with one T cell receptor (beta chain). Possible read error: a much larger clone is one base away. This sample stems from a study of blood T cell repertoires in COVID-19. Some clones are missing from TCRdb's copy, which holds only in-frame ones; the method was immunoSEQ multiplex PCR. The table records approximately 480,000 clones, about nine tenths of them present only once. Trimming stripped 2 bases from V and 1 base from J, with 5 bases between. The CDR3 extends over 13 amino acids. Germline CDR1 reads SEHNR; CDR2 reads FQNEAQ (reference sequence). Sequences were obtained from PBMCs or T cells enriched from blood (not recorded which). The receptor's source is a woman between 18 and 29 years old who had recovered from COVID-19. The chain recombines TRBV7-9 with TRBJ1-1; D remains ambiguous. The CDR3 DNA reads as TGTGCCAGCAGCTTAAACAGGAACACTGAAGCTTTCTTT. Encoded protein: CASSLNRNTEAFF. Full variable domain (rest looked up from reference TRBV7-9 and TRBJ1-1): DTGVSQNPRHKITKRGQNVTFRCDPISEHNRLYWYRQTLGQGPEFLTYFQNEAQLEKSRLLSDRFSAERPKGSFSTLEIQRTEQGDSAMYLCASSLNRNTEAFFGQGTRLTVV.